Listed here are 5 T cell receptor beta chains from one sample, sequenced in a study of type 1 and type 2 diabetes patients. Genomic DNA was the PCR template. The TCR beta CDR3 region was amplified using 30 forward and 13 reverse primers. One entry per CDR3 protein, called by TCRdb with MiXCR from the multiplex PCR reads. In the table there are about 250,000 distinct CDR3 sequences, around 50% of which are singletons. The sample taken for sequencing was peripheral blood mononuclear cells (PBMCs). Receptor source: a man younger than 35 with type 2 diabetes.

This clonotype was found a few times. The J gene is TRBJ1-1, the V gene TRBV6-5, with D uncertain. V shed 6 bases and J shed 10 bases, with 12 bases lying between them. The CDR3 sequence is 11 residues long. Germline V gene sequence: CDR1 MNHEY, CDR2 SVGAGI. The CDR3 spells CASRAGRGAFF. The CDR3 nucleotides read TGTGCCAGCAGAGCGGGTCGGGGAGCTTTCTTT.

This chain joins TRBV4-3 and TRBJ1-6; D is unclear. This CDR3 contains 14 residues. CDR1 is LGHNA and CDR2 is YSLEER in the germline V gene. With 1 base removed from V and 8 bases from J, the gap between germline ends came to 9 bases. The chain's CDR3 is CASSQGRRYSPLHF. CDR3 DNA sequence: TGCGCCAGCAGCCAAGGCCGGCGGTATTCACCCCTCCACTTT.

The chain is built from TRBV29-1 and TRBJ2-1; D is perhaps TRBD1 (5 bases). Trimming removed 1 base at V and 6 bases at J, with 16 bases between. Per the germline V gene, CDR1 is SQVTM and CDR2 is ANQGSEA. This CDR3 is 15 amino acids long. CDR3 sequence: CSVEGGRVASNEQFF. As DNA, the CDR3 is TGCAGCGTTGAAGGGGGCAGGGTTGCCTCCAATGAGCAGTTCTTC.

This clonotype was counted at least ten times. The rearrangement links TRBV2 to TRBJ2-1; 8 nucleotides line up with TRBD1. CDR1 is SNHLY, CDR2 FYNNEI, per germline. The ends lost 6 bases at V and 10 bases at J; junction bases unmatched: 8. The CDR3 has 13 residues. In DNA, the CDR3 is TGTGCCAGCAGCCGAGACCGGGACAGGGAGCAGTTCTTC. It translates to CASSRDRDREQFF.

V gene TRBV10-1 combines with J gene TRBJ2-3; D gene uncertain. Per germline, CDR1 WNHNN and CDR2 SYGVQD (reference sequence). V dropped 7 bases and J dropped 6 bases, with 17 bases sitting between them. This CDR3 is built from 14 residues. Here the CDR3 DNA reads TGCGCCAGCAATGAAACAGCCCTTGGGGATACGCAGTATTTT. Translated, it gives CASNETALGDTQYF.